This is a list of T cell receptor beta chains from one sample in a study of T cell repertoires in cytomegalovirus infection. Their recognized antigens are unknown. TCRdb re-called the reads with MiXCR, one entry per CDR3 protein. The sample lists about 920,000 distinct CDR3 sequences, 31% occurring once. The source material was cultured CD8+ T cells from PBMCs, sampled from culture after CMV antigen stimulation. These receptors came from a human donor in good health (CMV status not recorded). Some clones in this sample may be carry-over from other donors' samples. The CDR3 runs from the conserved cysteine through the conserved F or W. D genes are given only for firm matches. Rows give clone size only sometimes, using once, few, many, or a class for an expanded clone.

>TRBV6-6|.|TRBJ1-5|.
TGTGCCAGCACTTTACGAGCCCCGGATCAGCCCCAGCATTTT
CASTLRAPDQPQHF
>TRBV27|.|TRBJ2-7|.
TGTGCCAGCAGTTTATCGAGGGTAGACGGCTACGAGCAGTACTTC
CASSLSRVDGYEQYF
>TRBV6-1|.|TRBJ2-1|few
TGTGCCAGCAGTGACCCCTCAAGGTACAATGAGCAGTTCTTC
CASSDPSRYNEQFF
>TRBV10-3|TRBD1|TRBJ2-3|.
TGTGCCATCAGTGAGCGGACTTATATAGGCAGACAGGGGGCTACAGATACGCAGTATTTT
CAISERTYIGRQGATDTQYF
>TRBV3-1|.|TRBJ1-2|.
TGTGCCAGCAGCCATCCGAGGACATCCGAGGGGGGCTACACCTTC
CASSHPRTSEGGYTF
>TRBV7-6|.|TRBJ2-2|few
TGTGCCAGCAGCTTTTCTGTACAGGACAATCCAAAGACCGGGGAGCTGTTTTTT
CASSFSVQDNPKTGELFF
>TRBV19|.|TRBJ1-2|.
TGTGCCAGTACACCGGAAGCCCCGGGAGGAAACTATGGCTACACCTTC
CASTPEAPGGNYGYTF
>TRBV6-5|.|TRBJ2-1|many
TGTGCCAGCAGTTATCTGTCCTACAATGAGCAGTTCTTC
CASSYLSYNEQFF
>TRBV4-3|.|TRBJ1-1|.
TGCGCCAGCAGCCAAGAGCCTAGGGGGTACGGCACTGAAGCTTTCTTT
CASSQEPRGYGTEAFF
>TRBV9|.|TRBJ1-1|.
TGTGCCAGCAGCGTAGCCCGGGAGGGCGGCGAGGACACTGAAGCTTTCTTT
CASSVAREGGEDTEAFF
>TRBV7-6|.|TRBJ2-2|few
TGTGCCAGCAGCTCCAAGTTGTCCGGGTTCGGCACCGGGGAGCTGTTTTTT
CASSSKLSGFGTGELFF
>TRBV19|.|TRBJ1-1|once
TGTGCCAGTAGTAGAGACCCGGACGGATTGAACACTGAAGCTTTCTTT
CASSRDPDGLNTEAFF
>TRBV25-1|TRBD1|TRBJ1-2|.
TGTGCCAGCAGTGAATCTGGGTTCAAGGACAGGACTGATGGCTACACCTTC
CASSESGFKDRTDGYTF
>TRBV24-1|TRBD2|TRBJ2-1|.
TGTGCCACCAGTGCCTCAGCGGGGGGGCCTGCGAATGAGCAGTTCTTC
CATSASAGGPANEQFF
>TRBV5-4|.|TRBJ2-3|many
TGTGCCAGCAGCCCCTGGGGTAGCTTAAGCACAGATACGCAGTATTTT
CASSPWGSLSTDTQYF
>TRBV7-6|.|TRBJ2-7|.
TGTGCCAGTGCTGACAGGCCCTACGAGCAGTACTTC
CASADRPYEQYF
>TRBV5-4|.|TRBJ2-7|few
TGTGCCAGCAGCTCCGAATCCTACGAGCAGTACTTC
CASSSESYEQYF
>TRBV6-5|TRBD1|TRBJ2-1|few
TGTGCCAGCAGTTTTAGTTCACAGGGGGTCGCCTTGAATGAGCAGTTCTTC
CASSFSSQGVALNEQFF